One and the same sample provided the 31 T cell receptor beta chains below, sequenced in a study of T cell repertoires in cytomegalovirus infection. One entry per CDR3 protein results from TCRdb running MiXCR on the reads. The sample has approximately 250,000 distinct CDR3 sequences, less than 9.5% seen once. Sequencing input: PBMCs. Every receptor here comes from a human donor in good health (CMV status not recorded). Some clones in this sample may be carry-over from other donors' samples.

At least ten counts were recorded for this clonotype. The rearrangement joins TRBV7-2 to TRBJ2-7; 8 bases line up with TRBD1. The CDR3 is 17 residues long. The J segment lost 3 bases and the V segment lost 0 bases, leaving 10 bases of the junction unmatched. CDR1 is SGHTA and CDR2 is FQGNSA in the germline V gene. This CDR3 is CASSLAGQGFMGYEQYF. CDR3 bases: TGTGCCAGCAGCTTAGCTGGACAGGGATTTATGGGCTACGAGCAGTACTTC. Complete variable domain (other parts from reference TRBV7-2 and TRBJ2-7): GAGVSQSPSNKVTEKGKDVELRCDPISGHTALYWYRQSLGQGLEFLIYFQGNSAPDKSGLPSDRFSAERTGGSVSTLTIQRTQQEDSAVYLCASSLAGQGFMGYEQYFGPGTRLTVT.

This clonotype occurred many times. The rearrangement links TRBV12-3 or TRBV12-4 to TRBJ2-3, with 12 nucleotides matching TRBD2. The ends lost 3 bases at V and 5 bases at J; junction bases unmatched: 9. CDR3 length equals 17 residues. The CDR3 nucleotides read TGTGCCAGCAGTTTCTCCGGACTAGCGGGACCGAGAGATACGCAGTATTTT. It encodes CASSFSGLAGPRDTQYF.

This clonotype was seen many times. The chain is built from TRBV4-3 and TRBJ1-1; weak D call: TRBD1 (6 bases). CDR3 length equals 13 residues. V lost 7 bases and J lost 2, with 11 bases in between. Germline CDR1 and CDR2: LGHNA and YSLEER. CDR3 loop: CASTPGGNTEAFF. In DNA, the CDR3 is TGCGCCAGCACTCCGGGGGGCAACACTGAAGCTTTCTTT.

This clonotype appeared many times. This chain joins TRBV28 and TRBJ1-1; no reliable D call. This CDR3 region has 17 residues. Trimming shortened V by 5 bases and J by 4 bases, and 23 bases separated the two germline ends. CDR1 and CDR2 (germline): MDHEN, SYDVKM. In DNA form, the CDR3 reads TGTGCCAGCAGTCCCCCCGGGAGGGAGTCGGGGATCACTGAAGCTTTCTTT. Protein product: CASSPPGRESGITEAFF.

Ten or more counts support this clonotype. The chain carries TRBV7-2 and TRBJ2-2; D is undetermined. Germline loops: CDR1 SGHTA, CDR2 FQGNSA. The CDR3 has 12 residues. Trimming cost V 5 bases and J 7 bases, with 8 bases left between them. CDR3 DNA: TGTGCCAGCAGCCGCCCCGGCGGGGAGCTGTTTTTT. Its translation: CASSRPGGELFF.

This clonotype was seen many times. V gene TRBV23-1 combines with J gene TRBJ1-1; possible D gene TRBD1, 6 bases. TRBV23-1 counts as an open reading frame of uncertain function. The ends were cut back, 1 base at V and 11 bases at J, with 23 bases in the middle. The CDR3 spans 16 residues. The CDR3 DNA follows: TGCGCCAGCAGTCAATTGGGTTCGGACAGATCTATGCGGGCTTTCTTT. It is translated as CASSQLGSDRSMRAFF.

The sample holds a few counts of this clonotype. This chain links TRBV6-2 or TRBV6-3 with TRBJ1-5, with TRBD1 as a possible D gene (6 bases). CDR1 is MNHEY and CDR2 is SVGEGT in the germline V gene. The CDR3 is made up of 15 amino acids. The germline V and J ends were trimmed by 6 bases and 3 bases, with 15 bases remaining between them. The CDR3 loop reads CASRRWRGINQPQHF. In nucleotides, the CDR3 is TGTGCCAGCAGGCGCTGGAGGGGGATCAATCAGCCCCAGCATTTT.

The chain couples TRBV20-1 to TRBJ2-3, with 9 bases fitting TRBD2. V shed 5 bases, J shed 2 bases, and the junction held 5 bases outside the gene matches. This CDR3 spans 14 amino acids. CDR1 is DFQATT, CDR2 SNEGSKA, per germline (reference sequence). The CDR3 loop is CSAGAGGPTDTQYF. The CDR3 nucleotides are TGCAGTGCTGGAGCGGGAGGACCCACAGATACGCAGTATTTT.

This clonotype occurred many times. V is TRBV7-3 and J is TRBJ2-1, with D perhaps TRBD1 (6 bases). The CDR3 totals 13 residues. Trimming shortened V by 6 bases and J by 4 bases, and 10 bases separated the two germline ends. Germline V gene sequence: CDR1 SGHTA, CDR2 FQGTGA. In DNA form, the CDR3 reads TGTGCCAGCAGTACAGGGCAGTACAATGAGCAGTTCTTC. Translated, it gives CASSTGQYNEQFF.

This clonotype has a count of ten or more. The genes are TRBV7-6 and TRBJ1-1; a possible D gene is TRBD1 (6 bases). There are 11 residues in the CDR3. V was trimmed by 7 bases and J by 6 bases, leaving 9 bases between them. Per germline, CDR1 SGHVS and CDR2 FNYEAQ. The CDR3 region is CASKGGSEAFF. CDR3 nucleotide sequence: TGTGCCAGCAAGGGGGGGTCTGAAGCTTTCTTT.

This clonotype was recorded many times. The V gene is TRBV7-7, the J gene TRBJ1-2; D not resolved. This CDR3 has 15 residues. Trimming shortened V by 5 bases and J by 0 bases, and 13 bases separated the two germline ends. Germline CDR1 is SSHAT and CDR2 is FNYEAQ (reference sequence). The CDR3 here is CASSDGGRANYGYTF. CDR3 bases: TGTGCCAGCAGCGACGGAGGGAGAGCTAACTATGGCTACACCTTC. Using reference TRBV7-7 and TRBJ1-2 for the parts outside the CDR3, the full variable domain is GAGVSQSPRYKVTKRGQDVTLRCDPISSHATLYWYQQALGQGPEFLTYFNYEAQPDKSGLPSDRFSAERPEGSISTLTIQRTEQRDSAMYRCASSDGGRANYGYTFGSGTRLTVV.

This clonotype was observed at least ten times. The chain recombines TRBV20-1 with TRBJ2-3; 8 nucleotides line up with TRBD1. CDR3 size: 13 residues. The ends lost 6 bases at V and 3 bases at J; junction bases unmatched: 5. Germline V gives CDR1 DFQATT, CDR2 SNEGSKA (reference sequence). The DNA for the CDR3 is TGCAGTGCCCACCGACAGGGGACAGATACGCAGTATTTT. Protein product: CSAHRQGTDTQYF.

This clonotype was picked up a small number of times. CDR3 protein: CASSKGLNNEQFF. Here the CDR3 DNA reads TGTGCCAGCAGTAAGGGACTGAACAATGAGCAGTTCTTC. The chain links TRBV6-1 to TRBJ2-1, with D possibly matching TRBD2 (6 bases). The V gene's germline CDR1 is MNHNS and CDR2 SASEGT. Trimming shortened V by 5 bases and J by 5 bases, and 10 bases separated the two germline ends. The CDR3 runs to 13 residues.

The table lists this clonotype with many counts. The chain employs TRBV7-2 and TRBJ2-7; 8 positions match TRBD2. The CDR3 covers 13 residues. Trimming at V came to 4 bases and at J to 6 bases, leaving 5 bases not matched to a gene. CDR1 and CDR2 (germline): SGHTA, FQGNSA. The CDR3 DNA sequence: TGTGCCAGCAGCTCCCAGCGGGAGCTCGAGCAGTACTTC. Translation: CASSSQRELEQYF.

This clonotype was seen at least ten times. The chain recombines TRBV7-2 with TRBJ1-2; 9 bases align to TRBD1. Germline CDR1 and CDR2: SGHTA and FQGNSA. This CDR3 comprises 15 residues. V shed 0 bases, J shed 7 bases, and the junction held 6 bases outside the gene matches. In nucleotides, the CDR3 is TGTGCCAGCAGCTTAGCGCCGGACAGGGGTTCTGGCTACACCTTC. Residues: CASSLAPDRGSGYTF.

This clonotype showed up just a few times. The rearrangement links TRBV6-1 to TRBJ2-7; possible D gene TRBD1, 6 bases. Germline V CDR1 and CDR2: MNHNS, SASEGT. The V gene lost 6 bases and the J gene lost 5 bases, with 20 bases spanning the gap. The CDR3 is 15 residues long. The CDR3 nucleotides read TGTGCCAGCAGAGACTTCCGGGACACTTCCCACGAGCAGTACTTC. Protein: CASRDFRDTSHEQYF.

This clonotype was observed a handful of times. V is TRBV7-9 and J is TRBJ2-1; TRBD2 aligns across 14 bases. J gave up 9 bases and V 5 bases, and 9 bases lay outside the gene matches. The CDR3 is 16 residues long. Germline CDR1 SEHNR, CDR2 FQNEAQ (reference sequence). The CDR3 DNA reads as TGTGCCAGCAGCCTACCGGGACTAGCGGGAGTAGGTGAGCAGTTCTTC. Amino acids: CASSLPGLAGVGEQFF.

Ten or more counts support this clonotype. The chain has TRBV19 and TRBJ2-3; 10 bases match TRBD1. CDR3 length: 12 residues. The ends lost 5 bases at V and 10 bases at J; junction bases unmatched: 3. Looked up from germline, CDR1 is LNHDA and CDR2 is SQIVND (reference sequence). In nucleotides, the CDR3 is TGTGCCAGTAGTCCGGACAGGGGGGCGCAGTATTTT. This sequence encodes CASSPDRGAQYF.

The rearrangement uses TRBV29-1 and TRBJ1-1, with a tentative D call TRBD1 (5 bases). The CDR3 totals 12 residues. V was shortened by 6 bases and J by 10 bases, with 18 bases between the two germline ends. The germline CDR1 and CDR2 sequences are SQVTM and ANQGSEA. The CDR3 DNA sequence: TGCAGCGTACGGGACGGGGGTCTGGGAGCTTTCTTT. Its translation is CSVRDGGLGAFF. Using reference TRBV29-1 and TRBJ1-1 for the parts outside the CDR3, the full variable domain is SAVISQKPSRDICQRGTSLTIQCQVDSQVTMMFWYRQQPGQSLTLIATANQGSEATYESGFVIDKFPISRPNLTFSTLTVSNMSPEDSSIYLCSVRDGGLGAFFGQGTRLTVV.

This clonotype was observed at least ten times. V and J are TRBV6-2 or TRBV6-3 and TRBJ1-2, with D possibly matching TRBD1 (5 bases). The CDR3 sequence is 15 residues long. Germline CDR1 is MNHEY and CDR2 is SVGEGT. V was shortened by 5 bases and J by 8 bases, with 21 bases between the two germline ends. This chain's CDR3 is CASSPWGDDIGGYTF. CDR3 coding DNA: TGTGCCAGCAGTCCCTGGGGCGACGACATAGGGGGCTACACCTTC.

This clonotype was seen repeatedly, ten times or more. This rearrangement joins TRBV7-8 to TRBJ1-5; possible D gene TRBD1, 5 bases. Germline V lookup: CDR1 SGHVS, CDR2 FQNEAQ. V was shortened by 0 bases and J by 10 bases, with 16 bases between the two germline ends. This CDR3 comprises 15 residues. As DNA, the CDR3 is TGTGCCAGCAGCTTAGCGGGAGACAGTTTCAGCCCCCAGCATTTT. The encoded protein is CASSLAGDSFSPQHF. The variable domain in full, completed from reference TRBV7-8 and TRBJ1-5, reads GAGVSQSPRYKVAKRGQDVALRCDPISGHVSLFWYQQALGQGPEFLTYFQNEAQLDKSGLPSDRFFAERPEGSVSTLKIQRTQQEDSAVYLCASSLAGDSFSPQHFGDGTRLSIL.

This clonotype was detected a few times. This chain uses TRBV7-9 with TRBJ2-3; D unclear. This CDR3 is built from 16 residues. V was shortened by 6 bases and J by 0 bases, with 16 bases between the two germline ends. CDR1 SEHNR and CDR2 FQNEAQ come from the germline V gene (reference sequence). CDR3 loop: CASSRSGSLSTDTQYF. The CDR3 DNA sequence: TGTGCCAGCAGTCGTTCGGGCAGCCTCAGCACAGATACGCAGTATTTT.

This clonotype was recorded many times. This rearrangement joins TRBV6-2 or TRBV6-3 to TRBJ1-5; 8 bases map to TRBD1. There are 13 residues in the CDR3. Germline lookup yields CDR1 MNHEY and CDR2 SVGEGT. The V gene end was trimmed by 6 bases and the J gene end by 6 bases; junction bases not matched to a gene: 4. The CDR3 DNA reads TGTGCCAGCAGCTTCGGACAGGGTCAGCCCCAGCATTTT. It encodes CASSFGQGQPQHF.

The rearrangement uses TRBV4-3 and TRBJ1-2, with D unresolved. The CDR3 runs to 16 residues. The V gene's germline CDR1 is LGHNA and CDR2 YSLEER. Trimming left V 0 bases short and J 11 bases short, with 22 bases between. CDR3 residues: CASSQDNSAARGGYTF. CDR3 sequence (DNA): TGCGCCAGCAGCCAAGATAATTCCGCGGCCCGGGGTGGGTACACCTTC.

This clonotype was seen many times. The CDR3, as DNA: TGTGCCAGCAGCCCGAAGACAGGGGGATATGAAAAACTGTTTTTT. As protein: CASSPKTGGYEKLFF. This chain uses TRBV7-2 with TRBJ1-4, with TRBD1 matching over 9 bases. Losses at the gene ends were 5 bases for V and 6 bases for J; bases not matched to a gene: 7. Per germline, CDR1 SGHTA and CDR2 FQGNSA. This CDR3 region has 15 residues.

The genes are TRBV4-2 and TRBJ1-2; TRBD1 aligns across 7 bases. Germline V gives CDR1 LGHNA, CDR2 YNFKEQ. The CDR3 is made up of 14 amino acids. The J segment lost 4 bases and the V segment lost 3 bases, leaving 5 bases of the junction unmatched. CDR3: CASSHAGQIYGYTF. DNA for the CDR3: TGTGCCAGCAGCCACGCGGGACAGATCTATGGCTACACCTTC.

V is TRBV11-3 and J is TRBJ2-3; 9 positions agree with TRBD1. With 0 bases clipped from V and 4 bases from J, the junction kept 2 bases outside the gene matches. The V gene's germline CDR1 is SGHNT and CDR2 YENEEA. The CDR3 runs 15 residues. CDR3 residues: CASSLERQGADTQYF. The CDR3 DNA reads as TGTGCCAGCAGCTTAGAAAGACAGGGGGCAGATACGCAGTATTTT.

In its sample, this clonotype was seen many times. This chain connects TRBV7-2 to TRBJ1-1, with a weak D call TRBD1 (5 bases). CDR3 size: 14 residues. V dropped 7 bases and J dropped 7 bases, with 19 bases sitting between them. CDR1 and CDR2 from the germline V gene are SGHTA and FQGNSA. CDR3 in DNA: TGTGCCAGCAACCGTCCGGGACGGCTGAATGAAGCTTTCTTT. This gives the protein CASNRPGRLNEAFF.

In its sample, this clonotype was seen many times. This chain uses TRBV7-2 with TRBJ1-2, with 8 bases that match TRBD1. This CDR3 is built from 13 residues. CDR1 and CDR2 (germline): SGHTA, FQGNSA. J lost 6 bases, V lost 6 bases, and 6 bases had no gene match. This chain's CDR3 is CASRPGQEDGYTF. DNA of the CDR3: TGTGCCAGCAGGCCGGGACAGGAGGATGGCTACACCTTC.

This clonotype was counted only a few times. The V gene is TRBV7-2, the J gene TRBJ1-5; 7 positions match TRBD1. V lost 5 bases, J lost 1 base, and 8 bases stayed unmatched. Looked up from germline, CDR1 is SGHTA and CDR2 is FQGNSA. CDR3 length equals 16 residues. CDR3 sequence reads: CASSRTGALSNQPQHF. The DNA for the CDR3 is TGTGCCAGCAGCCGAACAGGGGCTTTGAGCAATCAGCCCCAGCATTTT.

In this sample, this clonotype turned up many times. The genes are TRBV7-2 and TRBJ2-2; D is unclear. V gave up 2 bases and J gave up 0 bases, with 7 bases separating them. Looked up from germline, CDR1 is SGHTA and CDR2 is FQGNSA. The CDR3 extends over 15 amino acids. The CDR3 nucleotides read TGTGCCAGCAGCTTACGCCGCCCGAACACCGGGGAGCTGTTTTTT. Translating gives CASSLRRPNTGELFF.